A selection of T cell receptor beta chains follows, all from one sample in a study of cytomegalovirus exposure and HLA in healthy donors. Assay used: immunoSEQ multiplex PCR; TCRdb lists only in-frame clones, some missing. The sample includes some 95,000 clones, under 75% seen only once; the top ten take less than 1.5%. Sequenced material: PBMCs. The receptors originated from a female donor in good health and CMV-seronegative. Both conserved end residues are part of each CDR3. A D gene is named only where the DNA matches it firmly. Only part of the rows carry a size: once, few, many, or a class if the clone is expanded.

clone_size j_call d_call v_call cdr3_aa cdr3_nt
NA TRBJ2-5 NA TRBV29-1 CSPGETQYF TGCAGCCCCGGGGAGACCCAGTACTTC
few TRBJ2-1 TRBD1 TRBV19 CASTPPGQGSYNEQFF TGTGCCAGTACGCCACCGGGACAGGGATCCTACAATGAGCAGTTCTTC
NA TRBJ2-5 NA TRBV13 CASSLVRSRAQETQYF TGTGCCAGCAGCTTAGTTAGGTCCAGGGCCCAAGAGACCCAGTACTTC
NA TRBJ2-7 TRBD2 TRBV28 CASSLGRLAEVPYEQYF TGTGCCAGCAGTTTGGGCCGACTAGCGGAGGTCCCCTACGAGCAGTACTTC
NA TRBJ1-4 NA TRBV15 CATSRDTGRYEKLFF TGTGCCACCAGCAGAGATACAGGACGCTACGAAAAACTGTTTTTT
NA TRBJ2-3 NA TRBV5-6 CASSLAQGIDTQYF TGTGCCAGCAGCTTGGCACAGGGAATAGATACGCAGTATTTT
NA TRBJ2-1 TRBD1 TRBV6-5 CASSSDRVEQFF TGTGCCAGCAGCTCCGACAGGGTTGAGCAGTTCTTC
NA TRBJ2-7 NA TRBV4-2 CASSLEGGTSYEQYF TGTGCCAGCAGCTTGGAAGGCGGGACTTCCTACGAGCAGTACTTC
NA TRBJ2-5 NA TRBV5-6 CASSLELDSQSGETQYF TGTGCCAGCAGCTTGGAGTTGGACAGTCAATCGGGGGAGACCCAGTACTTC
NA TRBJ2-7 TRBD1 TRBV5-4 CASSSGTGAGEQYF TGTGCCAGCAGCTCCGGGACAGGGGCCGGCGAGCAGTACTTC
NA TRBJ2-6 NA TRBV7-2 CASSLGWTAGANVLTF TGTGCCAGCAGCTTAGGGTGGACAGCAGGGGCCAACGTCCTGACTTTC
NA TRBJ1-5 NA TRBV10-3 CAISGTDSNQPQHF TGTGCCATCAGTGGGACAGATAGCAATCAGCCCCAGCATTTT
NA TRBJ1-1 NA TRBV29-1 CSVGQALNTEAFF TGCAGCGTTGGGCAGGCCCTGAACACTGAAGCTTTCTTT
NA TRBJ1-5 NA TRBV30 CAWSVPRTHSNQPQHF TGTGCCTGGAGTGTACCGCGGACACATAGCAATCAGCCCCAGCATTTT
NA TRBJ1-2 NA TRBV28 CASSLPTVNYGYTF TGTGCCAGCAGTTTACCGACAGTCAACTATGGCTACACCTTC